One TCR beta chain is described in this entry. Its specificity is unknown. The data were taken from a study of a mutant IDH1 vaccine in newly diagnosed glioma. For the study at large: Beginning 4-6 weeks after radiotherapy alone, or with temozolomide cycles, vaccination took place.

V lost 0 bases to trimming and J lost 7 bases, with 11 bases between them. Per germline, CDR1 SGDLS and CDR2 YYNGEE. The CDR3 is 13 amino acids. The assay was immunoSEQ multiplex PCR, and TCRdb's table has in-frame clones only and misses some. The sample shows 50,000 or so clones, about 88% of them seen only once. Time point reported: week 47, end of study. A single vaccine dose contained 300 ug of mutant IDH1 20-mer peptide, and topical imiquimod was used with it. The sample in question was PBMCs, obtained from a glioma patient whose treatment included an IDH1 peptide vaccine. The J gene is TRBJ2-7, the V gene TRBV9; tentatively, D is TRBD1 (5 bases). The sequence derives from a woman in her 30s with glioma. Some clones in this sample may be carry-over from other donors' samples. Written as DNA, the CDR3 is TGTGCCAGCAGCGTAGGGGGCCGTTCTGAGCAGTACTTC. Encoded protein: CASSVGGRSEQYF.